A selection of T cell receptor beta chains follows, all from one sample in a study of cytomegalovirus exposure and HLA in healthy donors. This table comes from immunoSEQ multiplex PCR, and its TCRdb copy is limited to in-frame clones, with some not included. Among around 220,000 clones listed, roughly 75% were seen once. Sequencing input: PBMCs. Receptors were obtained from a woman in her 30s in good health and CMV-seronegative. Both conserved end residues are part of each CDR3. Fields, in order: clone size, V gene, CDR3 length, J gene, D gene, CDR3 DNA, CDR3 protein. D genes are given only for firm matches. Size tells how often a clone was seen (once, few, many) or the class of an expanded clone, and some rows leave it out.

abundance: -; v_gene: TRBV2; len: 13; j_gene: TRBJ1-1; d_gene: -; CDR3nt: TGTGCCAGCAGTGTCTGGACAGAAGCTGAAGCTTTCTTT; CDR3aa: CASSVWTEAEAFF
abundance: -; v_gene: TRBV2; len: 12; j_gene: TRBJ1-2; d_gene: -; CDR3nt: TGTACCTACCCTCGGGCTAACTATGGCTACACCTTC; CDR3aa: CTYPRANYGYTF
abundance: -; v_gene: TRBV7-8; len: 10; j_gene: TRBJ2-1; d_gene: -; CDR3nt: TGTGCCAGCGGCGGCAATGAGCAGTTCTTC; CDR3aa: CASGGNEQFF
abundance: -; v_gene: TRBV7-9; len: 14; j_gene: TRBJ1-1; d_gene: TRBD1; CDR3nt: TGTGCCAGCAGCTTAGCAGACAGGGGGCTTGAAGCTTTCTTT; CDR3aa: CASSLADRGLEAFF
abundance: -; v_gene: TRBV9; len: 17; j_gene: TRBJ2-5; d_gene: TRBD2; CDR3nt: TGTGCCAGCAGCGTAGCGGTGACTAGCGGGGGCCAAGAGACCCAGTACTTC; CDR3aa: CASSVAVTSGGQETQYF
abundance: -; v_gene: TRBV11-2; len: 14; j_gene: TRBJ2-5; d_gene: TRBD1; CDR3nt: TGTGCCAGCAGCTTTGACAGGGCAGGAGAGACCCAGTACTTC; CDR3aa: CASSFDRAGETQYF
abundance: -; v_gene: TRBV19; len: 13; j_gene: TRBJ1-1; d_gene: -; CDR3nt: TGTGCCAGTAGCCCAAGAGGGAACACTGAAGCTTTCTTT; CDR3aa: CASSPRGNTEAFF
abundance: -; v_gene: TRBV9; len: 15; j_gene: TRBJ2-1; d_gene: TRBD2; CDR3nt: TGTGCCAGCAGCGTAGAGGCGGGGGGTTACAATGAGCAGTTCTTC; CDR3aa: CASSVEAGGYNEQFF
abundance: -; v_gene: TRBV14; len: 14; j_gene: TRBJ1-3; d_gene: -; CDR3nt: TGTGCCAGCAGCCAAGGGCCCCTGGGAAACACCATATATTTT; CDR3aa: CASSQGPLGNTIYF
abundance: -; v_gene: TRBV6-1; len: 14; j_gene: TRBJ1-1; d_gene: -; CDR3nt: TGTGCCAGCAGTAAAGCTCAGGGGAACACTGAAGCTTTCTTT; CDR3aa: CASSKAQGNTEAFF
abundance: few; v_gene: TRBV5-4; len: 15; j_gene: TRBJ1-2; d_gene: -; CDR3nt: TGTGCCAGCAGCTTGGTGTCATCAGGGCATCCTGGCTACACCTTC; CDR3aa: CASSLVSSGHPGYTF
abundance: -; v_gene: TRBV6-5; len: 13; j_gene: TRBJ2-7; d_gene: -; CDR3nt: TGTGCCAGCAGTTACGCACTCTCCTACGAGCAGTACTTC; CDR3aa: CASSYALSYEQYF
abundance: -; v_gene: TRBV6-5; len: 16; j_gene: TRBJ2-1; d_gene: -; CDR3nt: TGTGCCAGCAGTTACATTTTAGGGGGAGCCTACAATGAGCAGTTCTTC; CDR3aa: CASSYILGGAYNEQFF
abundance: once; v_gene: TRBV5-1; len: 16; j_gene: TRBJ2-3; d_gene: TRBD2; CDR3nt: TGCGCCAGCAGCTTAGGGACTAGCGTTTTTGCAGATACGCAGTATTTT; CDR3aa: CASSLGTSVFADTQYF
abundance: -; v_gene: TRBV11-2; len: 15; j_gene: TRBJ1-6; d_gene: -; CDR3nt: TGTGCCAGCAGCTTCCCAGGGGTCCAAAATTCACCCCTCCACTTT; CDR3aa: CASSFPGVQNSPLHF
abundance: -; v_gene: TRBV6-1; len: 13; j_gene: TRBJ1-1; d_gene: -; CDR3nt: TGTGCCAGCAGTGTCAGCGTGGACACTGAAGCTTTCTTT; CDR3aa: CASSVSVDTEAFF
abundance: -; v_gene: TRBV7-3; len: 15; j_gene: TRBJ2-6; d_gene: -; CDR3nt: TGTGCCAGCAGCTCTGTCTTCTCTGGGGCCAACGTCCTGACTTTC; CDR3aa: CASSSVFSGANVLTF
abundance: -; v_gene: TRBV6-1; len: 15; j_gene: TRBJ2-1; d_gene: TRBD2; CDR3nt: TGTGCCAGCAGTGAAATAGCGGGAGCTGGAAATGAGCAGTTCTTC; CDR3aa: CASSEIAGAGNEQFF
abundance: -; v_gene: TRBV18; len: 15; j_gene: TRBJ2-4; d_gene: TRBD2; CDR3nt: TGTGCCAGCTCACCAAGGCGGGAGGGAGATGGCATTCAGTACTTC; CDR3aa: CASSPRREGDGIQYF
abundance: once; v_gene: TRBV2; len: 12; j_gene: TRBJ1-1; d_gene: TRBD1; CDR3nt: TGTGCCAGCAGTCTCCAGGGGGCTGAAGCTTTCTTT; CDR3aa: CASSLQGAEAFF
abundance: -; v_gene: TRBV7-9; len: 17; j_gene: TRBJ1-5; d_gene: -; CDR3nt: TGTTCCAGCAGCTTATGGACAGCTCTTTATAGCAATCAGCCCCAGCATTTT; CDR3aa: CSSSLWTALYSNQPQHF
abundance: few; v_gene: TRBV19; len: 15; j_gene: TRBJ1-3; d_gene: -; CDR3nt: TGTGCCAGTAGTGACCCCAGACAGTCTGGAAACACCATATATTTT; CDR3aa: CASSDPRQSGNTIYF
abundance: -; v_gene: TRBV27; len: 13; j_gene: TRBJ2-7; d_gene: TRBD1; CDR3nt: TGTGCCAGCAGTCTGGACAGGGTTCGGGAGCAGTACTTC; CDR3aa: CASSLDRVREQYF
abundance: -; v_gene: TRBV11-2; len: 14; j_gene: TRBJ1-1; d_gene: -; CDR3nt: TGTGCCAGCAGCTTAGGGGGAACAGGACGTTCAGCTTTCTTT; CDR3aa: CASSLGGTGRSAFF
abundance: once; v_gene: TRBV4-1; len: 12; j_gene: TRBJ2-7; d_gene: -; CDR3nt: TGCGCCAGCAGCCAAGTAGGGGCCGAGCAGTACTTC; CDR3aa: CASSQVGAEQYF
abundance: -; v_gene: TRBV6-5; len: 14; j_gene: TRBJ2-1; d_gene: -; CDR3nt: TGTGCCAGCAGAGTGTCGGGGGGCCACAATGAGCAGTTCTTC; CDR3aa: CASRVSGGHNEQFF
abundance: -; v_gene: TRBV5-6; len: 14; j_gene: TRBJ2-5; d_gene: -; CDR3nt: TGTGCCAGCAGCTTGGTGGTAGGAGGGAAGACCCAGTACTTC; CDR3aa: CASSLVVGGKTQYF
abundance: few; v_gene: TRBV2; len: 14; j_gene: TRBJ1-3; d_gene: -; CDR3nt: TGTGCCAGCAGGGACAGCTACCCTGGAAACACCATATATTTT; CDR3aa: CASRDSYPGNTIYF
abundance: -; v_gene: TRBV5-8; len: 15; j_gene: TRBJ2-5; d_gene: TRBD2; CDR3nt: TGTGCCAGCAGCGCCGGACTAGCGGGGCAAGAGACCCAGTACTTC; CDR3aa: CASSAGLAGQETQYF
abundance: -; v_gene: TRBV7-3; len: 13; j_gene: TRBJ1-1; d_gene: -; CDR3nt: TGTGCCAGCAGCTTTTCACAGGGAACTGAAGCTTTCTTT; CDR3aa: CASSFSQGTEAFF
abundance: -; v_gene: TRBV19; len: 13; j_gene: TRBJ1-1; d_gene: TRBD1; CDR3nt: TGTTCGACGGGGATCGGGACAGGGGCTGAAGCTTTCTTT; CDR3aa: CSTGIGTGAEAFF
abundance: -; v_gene: TRBV6-1; len: 13; j_gene: TRBJ2-3; d_gene: -; CDR3nt: TGTGCCAGCAGGGACAGTAGGGCAGATACGCAGTATTTT; CDR3aa: CASRDSRADTQYF
abundance: -; v_gene: TRBV29-1; len: 11; j_gene: TRBJ2-1; d_gene: TRBD1; CDR3nt: TGCAGCGGCGACAGGGACGATGAGCAGTTCTTC; CDR3aa: CSGDRDDEQFF